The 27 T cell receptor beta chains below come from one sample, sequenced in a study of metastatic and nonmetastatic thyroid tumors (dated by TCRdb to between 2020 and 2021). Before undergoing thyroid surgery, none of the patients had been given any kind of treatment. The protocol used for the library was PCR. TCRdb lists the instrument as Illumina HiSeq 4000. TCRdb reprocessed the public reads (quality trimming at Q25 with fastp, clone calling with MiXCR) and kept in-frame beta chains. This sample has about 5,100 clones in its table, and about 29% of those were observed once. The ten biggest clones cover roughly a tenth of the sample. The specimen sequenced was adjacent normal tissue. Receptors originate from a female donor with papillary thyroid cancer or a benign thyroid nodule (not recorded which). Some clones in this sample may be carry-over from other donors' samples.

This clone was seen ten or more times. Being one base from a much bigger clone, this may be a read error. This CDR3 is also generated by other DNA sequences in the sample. The CDR3 nucleotides are TGTGCCAGCAGCCCAATCCCGGCTGGAGAAAAACGGTTTTTT. Residues: CASSPIPAGEKRFF. The chain employs TRBV28 and TRBJ1-4; D not certain. This CDR3 is 14 amino acids long. In germline, CDR1 is MDHEN, CDR2 SYDVKM.

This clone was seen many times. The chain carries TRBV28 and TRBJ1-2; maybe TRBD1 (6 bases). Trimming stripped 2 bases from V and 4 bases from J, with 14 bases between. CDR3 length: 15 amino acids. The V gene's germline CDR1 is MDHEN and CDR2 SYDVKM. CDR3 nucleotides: TGTGCCAGCAGTTTAAGGCAGGACAGCCTCTATGGCTACACCTTC. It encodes CASSLRQDSLYGYTF.

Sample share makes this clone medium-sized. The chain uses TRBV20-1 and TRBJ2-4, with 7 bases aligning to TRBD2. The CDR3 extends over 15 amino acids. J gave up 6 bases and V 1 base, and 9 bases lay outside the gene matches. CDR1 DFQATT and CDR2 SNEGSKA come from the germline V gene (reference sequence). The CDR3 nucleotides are TGCAGTGCTAGAGGTCGTGGCGGGAGAATAAACATTCAGTACTTC. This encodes CSARGRGGRINIQYF.

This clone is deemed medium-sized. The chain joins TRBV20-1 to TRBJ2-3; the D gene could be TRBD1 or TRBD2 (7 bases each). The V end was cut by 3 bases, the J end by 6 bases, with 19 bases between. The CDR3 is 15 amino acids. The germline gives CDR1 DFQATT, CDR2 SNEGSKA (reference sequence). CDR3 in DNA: TGCAGTGCTAGCTTTGTCAGGGGGGGGATGGATACGCAGTATTTT. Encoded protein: CSASFVRGGMDTQYF.

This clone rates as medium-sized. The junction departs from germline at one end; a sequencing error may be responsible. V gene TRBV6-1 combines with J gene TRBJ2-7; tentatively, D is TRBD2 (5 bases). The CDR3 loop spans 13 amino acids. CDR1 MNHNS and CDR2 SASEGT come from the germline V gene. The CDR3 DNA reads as TGTGCCAGCAGTAAAGCGGCAACCTACGAGCAGTACTTC. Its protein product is CASSKAATYEQYF.

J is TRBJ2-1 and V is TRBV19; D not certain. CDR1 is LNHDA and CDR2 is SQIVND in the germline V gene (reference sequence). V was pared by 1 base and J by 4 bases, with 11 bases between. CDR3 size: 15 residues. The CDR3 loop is CASSIGRVVYNEQFF. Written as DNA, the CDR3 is TGTGCCAGTAGTATAGGACGGGTGGTATACAATGAGCAGTTCTTC.

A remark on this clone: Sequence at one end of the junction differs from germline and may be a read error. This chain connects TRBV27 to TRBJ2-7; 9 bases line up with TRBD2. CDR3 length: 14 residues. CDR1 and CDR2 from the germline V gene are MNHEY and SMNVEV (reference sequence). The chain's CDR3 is CASNLVLAGYEQYF. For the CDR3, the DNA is TGTGCCAGCAATTTAGTACTAGCGGGCTACGAGCAGTACTTC.

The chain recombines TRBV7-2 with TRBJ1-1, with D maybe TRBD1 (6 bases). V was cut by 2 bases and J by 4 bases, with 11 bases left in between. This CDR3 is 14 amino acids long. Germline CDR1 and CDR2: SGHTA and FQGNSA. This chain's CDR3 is CASSLRGLATEAFF. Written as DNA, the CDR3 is TGTGCCAGCAGCTTAAGGGGGTTAGCCACTGAAGCTTTCTTT.

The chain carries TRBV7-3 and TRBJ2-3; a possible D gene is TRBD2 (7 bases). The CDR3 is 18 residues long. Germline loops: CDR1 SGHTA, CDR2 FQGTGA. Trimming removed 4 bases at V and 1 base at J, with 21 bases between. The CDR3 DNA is TGTGCCAGCAGCTCAAGGGGGGGGGCAAATCCGTGCACAGATACGCAGTATTTT. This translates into CASSSRGGANPCTDTQYF.

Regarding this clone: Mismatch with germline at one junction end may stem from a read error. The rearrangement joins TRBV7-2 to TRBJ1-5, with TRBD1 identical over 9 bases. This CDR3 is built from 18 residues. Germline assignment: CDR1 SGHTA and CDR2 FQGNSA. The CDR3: CAGSLAVQGASGNQPQHF. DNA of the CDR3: TGTGCCGGCAGCTTAGCGGTACAGGGGGCAAGTGGCAATCAGCCCCAGCATTTT.

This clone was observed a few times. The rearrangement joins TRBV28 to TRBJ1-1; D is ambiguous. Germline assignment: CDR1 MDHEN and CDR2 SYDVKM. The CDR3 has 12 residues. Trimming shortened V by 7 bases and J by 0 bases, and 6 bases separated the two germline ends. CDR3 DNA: TGTGCCAGCATCACGCTGAACACTGAAGCTTTCTTT. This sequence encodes CASITLNTEAFF. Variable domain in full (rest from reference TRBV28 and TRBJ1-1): DVKVTQSSRYLVKRTGEKVFLECVQDMDHENMFWYRQDPGLGLRLIYFSYDVKMKEKGDIPEGYSVSREKKERFSLILESASTNQTSMYLCASITLNTEAFFGQGTRLTVV.

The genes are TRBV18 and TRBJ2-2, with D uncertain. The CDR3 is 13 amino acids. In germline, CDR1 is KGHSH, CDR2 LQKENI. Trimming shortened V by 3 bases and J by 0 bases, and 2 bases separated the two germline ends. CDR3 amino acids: CASSPPNTGELFF. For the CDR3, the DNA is TGTGCCAGCTCACCTCCGAACACCGGGGAGCTGTTTTTT.

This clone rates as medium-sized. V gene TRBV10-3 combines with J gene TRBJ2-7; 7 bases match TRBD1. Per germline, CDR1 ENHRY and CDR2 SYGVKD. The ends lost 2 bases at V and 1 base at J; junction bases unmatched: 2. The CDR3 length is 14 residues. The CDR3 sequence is CAISEGQASYEQYF. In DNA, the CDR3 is TGTGCCATCAGTGAGGGACAGGCATCCTACGAGCAGTACTTC.

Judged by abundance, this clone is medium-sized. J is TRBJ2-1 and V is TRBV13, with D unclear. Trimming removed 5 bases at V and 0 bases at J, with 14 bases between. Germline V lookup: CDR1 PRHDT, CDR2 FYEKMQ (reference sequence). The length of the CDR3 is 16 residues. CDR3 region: CASSPRGDHSYNEQFF. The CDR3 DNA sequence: TGTGCCAGCAGCCCTCGCGGAGACCACTCCTACAATGAGCAGTTCTTC.

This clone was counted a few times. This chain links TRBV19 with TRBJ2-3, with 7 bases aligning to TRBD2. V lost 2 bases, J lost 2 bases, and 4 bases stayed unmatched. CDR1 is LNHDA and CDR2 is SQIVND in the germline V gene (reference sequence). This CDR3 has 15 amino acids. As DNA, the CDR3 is TGTGCCAGTAGTATAAGGGGACTACCCACAGATACGCAGTATTTT. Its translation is CASSIRGLPTDTQYF.

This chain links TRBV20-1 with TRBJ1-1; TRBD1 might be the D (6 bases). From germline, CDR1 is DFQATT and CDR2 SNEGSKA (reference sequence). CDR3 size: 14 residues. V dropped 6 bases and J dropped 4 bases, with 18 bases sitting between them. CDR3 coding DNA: TGCAGTGCGTATCCGGGGGCTATTCTCACTGAAGCTTTCTTT. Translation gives CSAYPGAILTEAFF.

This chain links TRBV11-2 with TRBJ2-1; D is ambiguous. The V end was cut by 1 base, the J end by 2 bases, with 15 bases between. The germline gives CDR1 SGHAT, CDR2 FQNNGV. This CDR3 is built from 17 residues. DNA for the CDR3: TGTGCCAGCAGCTTAGTAAGTAGTCAAGGTCCCTACAATGAGCAGTTCTTC. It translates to CASSLVSSQGPYNEQFF.

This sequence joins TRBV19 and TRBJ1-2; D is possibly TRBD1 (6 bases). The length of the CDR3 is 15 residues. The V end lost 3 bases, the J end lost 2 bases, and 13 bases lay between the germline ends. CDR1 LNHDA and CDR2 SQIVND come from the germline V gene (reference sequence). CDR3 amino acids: CASSIDWGQNYGYTF. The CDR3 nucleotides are TGTGCCAGTAGTATTGATTGGGGGCAGAACTATGGCTACACCTTC.

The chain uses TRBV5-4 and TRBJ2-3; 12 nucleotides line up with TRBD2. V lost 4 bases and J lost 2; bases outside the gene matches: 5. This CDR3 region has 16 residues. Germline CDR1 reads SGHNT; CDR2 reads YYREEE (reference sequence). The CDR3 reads CASSPLAGGATDTQYF. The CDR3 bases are TGTGCCAGCAGCCCACTAGCGGGGGGCGCCACAGATACGCAGTATTTT.

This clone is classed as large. CDR3 sequence: CASSLGQESYGYTF. CDR3 DNA: TGCGCCAGCAGCTTGGGACAGGAGAGCTATGGCTACACCTTC. The chain couples TRBV5-1 to TRBJ1-2; possible D gene TRBD1, 6 bases. Trimming cost V 0 bases and J 4 bases, with 10 bases left between them. Germline CDR1 SGHRS, CDR2 YFSETQ. This CDR3 is built from 14 residues.

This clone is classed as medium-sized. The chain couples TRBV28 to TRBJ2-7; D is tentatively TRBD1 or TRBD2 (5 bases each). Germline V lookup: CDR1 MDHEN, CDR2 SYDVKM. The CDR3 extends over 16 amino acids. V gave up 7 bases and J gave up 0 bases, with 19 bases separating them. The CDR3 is CASTSRGAESSYEQYF. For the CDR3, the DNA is TGTGCCAGCACCTCAAGAGGGGCGGAGAGCTCCTACGAGCAGTACTTC.

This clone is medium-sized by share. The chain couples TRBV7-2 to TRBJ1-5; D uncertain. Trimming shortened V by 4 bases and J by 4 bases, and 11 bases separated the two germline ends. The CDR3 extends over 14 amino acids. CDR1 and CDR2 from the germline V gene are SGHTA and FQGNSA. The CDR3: CASSSFGINQPQHF. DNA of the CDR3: TGTGCCAGCAGCTCCTTTGGGATTAATCAGCCCCAGCATTTT.

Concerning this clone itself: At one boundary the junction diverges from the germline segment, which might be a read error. CDR3 in amino acids: CACSLVGAVTGELFF. The CDR3 nucleotides read TGTGCCTGCAGCTTGGTGGGAGCGGTCACCGGGGAGCTGTTTTTT. The chain couples TRBV7-2 to TRBJ2-2; possibly TRBD2 for D (5 bases). Germline V lookup: CDR1 SGHTA, CDR2 FQGNSA. This CDR3 is built from 15 residues.

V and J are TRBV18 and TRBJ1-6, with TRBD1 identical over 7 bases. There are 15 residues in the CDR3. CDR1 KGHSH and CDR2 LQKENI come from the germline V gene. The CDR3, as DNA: TGTGGGTGGTCACCACCTCGGACAGGTGGATCACCCCTCCACTTT. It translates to CGWSPPRTGGSPLHF.

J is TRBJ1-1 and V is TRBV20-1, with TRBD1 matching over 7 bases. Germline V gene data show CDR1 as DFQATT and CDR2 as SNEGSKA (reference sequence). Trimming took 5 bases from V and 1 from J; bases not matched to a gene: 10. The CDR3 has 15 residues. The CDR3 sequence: CSALRTGLQNTEAFF. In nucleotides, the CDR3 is TGCAGTGCTCTTAGGACAGGTCTACAGAACACTGAAGCTTTCTTT.

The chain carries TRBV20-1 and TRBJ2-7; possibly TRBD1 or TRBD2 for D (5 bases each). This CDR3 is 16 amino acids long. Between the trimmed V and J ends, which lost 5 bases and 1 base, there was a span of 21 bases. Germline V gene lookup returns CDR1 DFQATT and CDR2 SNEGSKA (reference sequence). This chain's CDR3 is CSAYPLGQGVSYEQYF. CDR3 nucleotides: TGCAGTGCTTATCCGCTAGGGCAGGGAGTATCCTACGAGCAGTACTTC.

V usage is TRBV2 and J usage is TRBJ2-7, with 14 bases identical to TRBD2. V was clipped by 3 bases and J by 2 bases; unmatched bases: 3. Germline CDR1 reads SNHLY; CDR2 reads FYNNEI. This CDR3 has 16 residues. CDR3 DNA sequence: TGTGCCAGCAGTGAGGGACTAGCGGGAGAGACCTACGAGCAGTACTTC. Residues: CASSEGLAGETYEQYF.